These T cell receptor beta chains were read from a single sample in a study of cytomegalovirus exposure and HLA in healthy donors. Here immunoSEQ multiplex PCR was the method, and the copy in TCRdb shows in-frame clones only, minus some. The profile shows 25,000 or so clones, 79% of them singletons. Sequenced input: PBMCs. These receptors were collected from a male donor in good health and CMV-seronegative. CDR3s include the opening cysteine and the closing phenylalanine or tryptophan. The D gene is left open where the match is weak. Rows may omit the clone size; those that give it use once, few, many or a size class.

V gene: TRBV9
clone size: -
D gene: TRBD2
J gene: TRBJ2-3
CDR3 protein: CASSGTGTRDADTQYF
CDR3 DNA: TGTGCCAGCAGCGGAACAGGGACTAGGGACGCAGATACGCAGTATTTT

V gene: TRBV6-5
clone size: -
D gene: -
J gene: TRBJ1-1
CDR3 protein: CASRRGGPTEAFF
CDR3 DNA: TGTGCCAGCAGGCGCGGGGGGCCAACTGAAGCTTTCTTT

V gene: TRBV6-5
clone size: -
D gene: -
J gene: TRBJ2-3
CDR3 protein: CASRTWYRSTDTQYF
CDR3 DNA: TGTGCCAGCAGAACGTGGTACAGGTCCACAGATACGCAGTATTTT

V gene: TRBV6-5
clone size: -
D gene: -
J gene: TRBJ2-7
CDR3 protein: CASSPGQEQYF
CDR3 DNA: TGTGCCAGCAGTCCCGGTCAAGAGCAGTACTTC

V gene: TRBV28
clone size: -
D gene: -
J gene: TRBJ1-4
CDR3 protein: CASSDPGEEKLFF
CDR3 DNA: TGTGCCAGCAGTGACCCGGGGGAGGAAAAACTGTTTTTT

V gene: TRBV6-5
clone size: -
D gene: -
J gene: TRBJ2-1
CDR3 protein: CASTHRSSSYNEQFF
CDR3 DNA: TGTGCCAGCACCCACAGGTCGAGCTCCTACAATGAGCAGTTCTTC

V gene: TRBV18
clone size: -
D gene: TRBD1
J gene: TRBJ2-3
CDR3 protein: CASSPTGGTDTQYF
CDR3 DNA: TGTGCCAGCTCACCGACAGGGGGCACAGATACGCAGTATTTT

V gene: TRBV4-2
clone size: -
D gene: TRBD1
J gene: TRBJ1-4
CDR3 protein: CASSQDSSRGQEKLFF
CDR3 DNA: TGTGCCAGCAGCCAAGATTCGTCCAGGGGGCAGGAAAAACTGTTTTTT

V gene: TRBV6-1
clone size: -
D gene: -
J gene: TRBJ2-5
CDR3 protein: CASSERLARAQETQYF
CDR3 DNA: TGTGCCAGCAGTGAAAGGCTAGCGAGGGCCCAAGAGACCCAGTACTTC

V gene: TRBV11-2
clone size: -
D gene: -
J gene: TRBJ1-4
CDR3 protein: CASSLRTGMSGEKLFF
CDR3 DNA: TGTGCCAGCAGCTTACGCACAGGGATGAGCGGTGAAAAACTGTTTTTT

V gene: TRBV14
clone size: -
D gene: TRBD2
J gene: TRBJ2-2
CDR3 protein: CASSPKRLAGGPAGELFF
CDR3 DNA: TGTGCCAGCAGCCCGAAGAGACTAGCGGGGGGGCCTGCCGGGGAGCTGTTTTTT

V gene: TRBV7-2
clone size: -
D gene: -
J gene: TRBJ1-2
CDR3 protein: CASSLAGGNYGYTF
CDR3 DNA: TGTGCCAGCAGCTTGGCGGGAGGGAACTATGGCTACACCTTC

V gene: TRBV4-1
clone size: -
D gene: -
J gene: TRBJ1-1
CDR3 protein: CASSQAGGSDTEAFF
CDR3 DNA: TGCGCCAGCAGCCAAGCGGGGGGCTCGGACACTGAAGCTTTCTTT

V gene: TRBV2
clone size: -
D gene: TRBD1
J gene: TRBJ2-5
CDR3 protein: CASSDLVGTDMETQYF
CDR3 DNA: TGTGCCAGCAGTGACCTCGTCGGGACAGACATGGAGACCCAGTACTTC

V gene: TRBV18
clone size: -
D gene: TRBD2
J gene: TRBJ2-7
CDR3 protein: CASSPSGSSYEQYF
CDR3 DNA: TGTGCCAGCTCACCTAGCGGGAGCTCCTACGAGCAGTACTTC

V gene: TRBV27
clone size: once
D gene: TRBD1
J gene: TRBJ1-2
CDR3 protein: CASSPPDRAGYTF
CDR3 DNA: TGTGCCAGCAGTCCCCCAGACAGGGCAGGCTACACCTTC

V gene: TRBV30
clone size: -
D gene: TRBD2
J gene: TRBJ2-4
CDR3 protein: CAWGLVEAKNIQYF
CDR3 DNA: TGTGCCTGGGGACTAGTAGAAGCCAAAAACATTCAGTACTTC

V gene: TRBV5-5
clone size: -
D gene: TRBD2
J gene: TRBJ2-4
CDR3 protein: CASSLGLAGGIDKNIQYF
CDR3 DNA: TGTGCCAGCAGCTTGGGACTAGCGGGGGGTATTGACAAAAACATTCAGTACTTC

V gene: TRBV28
clone size: -
D gene: -
J gene: TRBJ2-7
CDR3 protein: CASRSELSWGGNEQYF
CDR3 DNA: TGTGCCAGCAGGTCTGAGCTGAGTTGGGGCGGCAACGAGCAGTACTTC

V gene: TRBV5-1
clone size: -
D gene: TRBD1
J gene: TRBJ1-3
CDR3 protein: CASSRDSTGNTIYF
CDR3 DNA: TGCGCCAGCAGTCGGGACAGCACTGGAAACACCATATATTTT